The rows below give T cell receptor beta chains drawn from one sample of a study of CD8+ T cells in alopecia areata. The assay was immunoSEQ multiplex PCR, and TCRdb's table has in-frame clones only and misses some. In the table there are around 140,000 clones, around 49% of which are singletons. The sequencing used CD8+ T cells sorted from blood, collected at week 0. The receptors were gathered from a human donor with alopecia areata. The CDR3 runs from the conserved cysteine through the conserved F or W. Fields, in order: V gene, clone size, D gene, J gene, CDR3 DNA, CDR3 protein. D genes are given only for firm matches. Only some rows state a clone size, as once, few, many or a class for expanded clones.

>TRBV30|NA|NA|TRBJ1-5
TGTGCCTGGAGTGTAGGGACGAACAATCAGCCCCAGCATTTT
CAWSVGTNNQPQHF
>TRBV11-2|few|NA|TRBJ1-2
TGTGCCAGCAGCTTAGAAGGGGAGGATCGCTACACCTTC
CASSLEGEDRYTF
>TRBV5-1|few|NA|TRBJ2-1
TGCGCCAGCAGCTTGGTCCAGTACAATGAGCAGTTCTTC
CASSLVQYNEQFF
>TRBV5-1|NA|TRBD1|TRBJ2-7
TGCGCCAGCAGCTTGAACACAGGGGGCTACGAGCAGTACTTC
CASSLNTGGYEQYF
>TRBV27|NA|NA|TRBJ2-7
TGTGCCAGCAGTTTATCCTCTCCCTACGAGCAGTACTTC
CASSLSSPYEQYF
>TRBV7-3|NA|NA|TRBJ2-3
TGTGCCAGCAGCTTAGTCGGACAAAGCACAGATACGCAGTATTTT
CASSLVGQSTDTQYF
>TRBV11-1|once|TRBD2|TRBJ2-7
TGTGCCAGCAGCTTATTCGTAGCGGGATCAGAATCCTACGAGCAGTACTTC
CASSLFVAGSESYEQYF
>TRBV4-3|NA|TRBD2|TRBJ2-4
TGCGCCAGCAGCCATCGGCCGGGGGGAGGTGCCAAAAACATTCAGTACTTC
CASSHRPGGGAKNIQYF
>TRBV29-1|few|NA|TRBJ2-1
TGCAGCGTACTAACCGGGAATGAGCAGTTCTTC
CSVLTGNEQFF
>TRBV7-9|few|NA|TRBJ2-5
TGTGCCAGCAGCTCGACCTTGAACCAAGAGACCCAGTACTTC
CASSSTLNQETQYF